This is a list of T cell receptor beta chains from one sample in a study of blood T cell repertoires in COVID-19. The data were produced by immunoSEQ multiplex PCR, yet TCRdb's version contains in-frame clones alone and is incomplete. This sample has roughly 180,000 clones, with roughly three quarters found just once. Sequences were obtained from peripheral blood. Receptor source: a woman of 80 years or more with COVID-19, enrolled during active disease. CDR3s include the opening cysteine and the closing phenylalanine or tryptophan. The D gene is left open where the match is weak. Clone sizes are given selectively: once, few, many, or a class where the clone is expanded.

v_call: TRBV7-3; clone_size: NA; d_call: TRBD1; j_call: TRBJ2-1; cdr3_aa: CASSTGQGGDNEQFF; cdr3_nt: TGTGCCAGCAGCACCGGACAGGGTGGGGACAATGAGCAGTTCTTC
v_call: TRBV5-1; clone_size: NA; d_call: TRBD1; j_call: TRBJ2-2; cdr3_aa: CASSWGPRGPGELFF; cdr3_nt: TGCGCCAGCAGCTGGGGGCCTAGGGGGCCCGGGGAGCTGTTTTTT
v_call: TRBV28; clone_size: NA; d_call: TRBD2; j_call: TRBJ2-7; cdr3_aa: CASSPSGGTYEQYF; cdr3_nt: TGTGCCAGCAGCCCTAGCGGGGGCACCTACGAGCAGTACTTC
v_call: TRBV5-1; clone_size: NA; d_call: NA; j_call: TRBJ1-2; cdr3_aa: CASSLDGGGKDGYTF; cdr3_nt: TGCGCCAGCAGCTTGGACGGCGGCGGAAAGGATGGCTACACCTTC
v_call: TRBV11-1; clone_size: NA; d_call: NA; j_call: TRBJ1-1; cdr3_aa: CASSLGENTEAFF; cdr3_nt: TGTGCCAGCAGCTTGGGAGAGAACACTGAAGCTTTCTTT
v_call: TRBV29-1; clone_size: NA; d_call: NA; j_call: TRBJ1-2; cdr3_aa: CSVEWGAGDGYTF; cdr3_nt: TGCAGCGTTGAATGGGGCGCAGGTGATGGCTACACCTTC
v_call: TRBV5-5; clone_size: few; d_call: NA; j_call: TRBJ2-7; cdr3_aa: CASSLAAQGLYEQYF; cdr3_nt: TGTGCCAGCAGCTTGGCGGCTCAGGGTCTCTACGAGCAGTACTTC
v_call: TRBV6-2/TRBV6-3; clone_size: many; d_call: NA; j_call: TRBJ2-2; cdr3_aa: CASSWEYGELFF; cdr3_nt: TGTGCCAGCAGTTGGGAGTACGGGGAGCTGTTTTTT
v_call: TRBV4-3; clone_size: NA; d_call: TRBD2; j_call: TRBJ2-5; cdr3_aa: CASSRHGAGGLGETQYF; cdr3_nt: TGCGCCAGCAGTCGACACGGAGCGGGGGGGCTTGGAGAGACCCAGTACTTC
v_call: TRBV10-3; clone_size: NA; d_call: NA; j_call: TRBJ1-3; cdr3_aa: CAISEPGGAPAGNTIYF; cdr3_nt: TGTGCCATCAGTGAGCCGGGCGGGGCGCCGGCTGGAAACACCATATATTTT
v_call: TRBV4-1; clone_size: NA; d_call: NA; j_call: TRBJ1-2; cdr3_aa: CASSSFAGNYGYTF; cdr3_nt: TGCGCCAGCAGCTCATTTGCGGGAAACTATGGCTACACCTTC
v_call: TRBV2; clone_size: few; d_call: TRBD2; j_call: TRBJ2-2; cdr3_aa: CASRRTSGAGTGELFF; cdr3_nt: TGTGCCAGCAGGCGAACTAGCGGGGCGGGCACCGGGGAGCTGTTTTTT